Sequencing of this T cell receptor beta chain was carried out in a study of cytomegalovirus exposure and HLA in healthy donors. The CDR3 is 12 residues long. V lost 4 bases, J lost 2 bases, and 6 bases lay in between. Germline V gene data show CDR1 as SGHDT and CDR2 as YYEEEE. The PCR contained 60 Vbeta and 13 Jbeta primers. Only in-frame clones appear in the TCRdb table, and some are missing; sequencing was by immunoSEQ multiplex PCR. This table holds around 200,000 clones, about 89% found once. The receptor's source is a woman aged 18 to 35 in good health and CMV-seronegative. This chain links TRBV5-6 with TRBJ1-2; D not certain. The sequencing input was PBMCs. DNA for the CDR3: TGTGCCAGCAGCACGGGGAACTATGGCTACACCTTC. This translates into CASSTGNYGYTF.